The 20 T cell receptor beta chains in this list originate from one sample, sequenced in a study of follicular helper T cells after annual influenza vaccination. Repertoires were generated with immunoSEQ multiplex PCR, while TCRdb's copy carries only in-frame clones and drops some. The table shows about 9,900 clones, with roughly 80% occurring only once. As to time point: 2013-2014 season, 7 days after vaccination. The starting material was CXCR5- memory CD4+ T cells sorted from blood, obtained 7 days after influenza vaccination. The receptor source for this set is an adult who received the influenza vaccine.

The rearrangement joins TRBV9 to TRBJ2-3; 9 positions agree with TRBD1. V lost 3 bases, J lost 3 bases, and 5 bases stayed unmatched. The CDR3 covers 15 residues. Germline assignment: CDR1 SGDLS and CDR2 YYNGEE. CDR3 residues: CASSDRQGGTDTQYF. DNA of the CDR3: TGTGCCAGCAGCGACCGACAGGGGGGTACAGATACGCAGTATTTT.

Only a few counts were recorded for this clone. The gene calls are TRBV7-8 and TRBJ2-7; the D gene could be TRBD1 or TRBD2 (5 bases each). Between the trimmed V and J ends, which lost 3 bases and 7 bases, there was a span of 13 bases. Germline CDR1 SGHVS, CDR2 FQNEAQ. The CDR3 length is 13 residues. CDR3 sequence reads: CASSLGDAGEQYF. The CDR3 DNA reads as TGTGCCAGCAGCTTGGGGGATGCTGGGGAGCAGTACTTC. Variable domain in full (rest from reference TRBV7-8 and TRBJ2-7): GAGVSQSPRYKVAKRGQDVALRCDPISGHVSLFWYQQALGQGPEFLTYFQNEAQLDKSGLPSDRFFAERPEGSVSTLKIQRTQQEDSAVYLCASSLGDAGEQYFGPGTRLTVT.

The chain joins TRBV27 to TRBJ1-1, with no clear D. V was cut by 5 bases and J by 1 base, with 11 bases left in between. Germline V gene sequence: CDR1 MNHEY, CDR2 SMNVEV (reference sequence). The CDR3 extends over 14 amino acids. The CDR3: CASSPRDRNTEAFF. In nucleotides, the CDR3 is TGTGCCAGCAGTCCCCGGGATCGGAACACTGAAGCTTTCTTT.

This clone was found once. CDR3 sequence reads: CASSPISGSGETQYF. The DNA of the CDR3 is TGTGCCAGCAGTCCGATTAGCGGGAGCGGGGAGACCCAGTACTTC. The chain recombines TRBV27 with TRBJ2-5; 9 bases are shared with TRBD2. Germline V gene lookup returns CDR1 MNHEY and CDR2 SMNVEV (reference sequence). The junction had 9 bases not matched to a gene; V was cut back by 5 bases and J by 5 bases. This CDR3 region has 15 residues.

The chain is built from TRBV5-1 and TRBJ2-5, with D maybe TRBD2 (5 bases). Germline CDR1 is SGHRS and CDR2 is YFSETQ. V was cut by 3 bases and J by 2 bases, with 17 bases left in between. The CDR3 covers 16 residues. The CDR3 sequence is CASSWTAFTGQETQYF. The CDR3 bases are TGCGCCAGCAGCTGGACCGCCTTTACGGGGCAAGAGACCCAGTACTTC.

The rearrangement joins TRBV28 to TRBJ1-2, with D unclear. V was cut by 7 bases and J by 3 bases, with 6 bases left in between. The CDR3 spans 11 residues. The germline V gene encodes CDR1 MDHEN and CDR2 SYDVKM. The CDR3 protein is CASIEDYGYTF. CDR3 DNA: TGTGCCAGCATTGAGGACTATGGCTACACCTTC.

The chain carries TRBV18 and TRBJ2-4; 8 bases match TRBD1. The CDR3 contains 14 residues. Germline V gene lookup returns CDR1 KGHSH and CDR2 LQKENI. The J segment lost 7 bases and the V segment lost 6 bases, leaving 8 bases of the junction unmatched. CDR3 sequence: CASSDQGAGNIQYF. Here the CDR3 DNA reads TGTGCCAGCTCGGACCAGGGGGCAGGGAACATTCAGTACTTC.

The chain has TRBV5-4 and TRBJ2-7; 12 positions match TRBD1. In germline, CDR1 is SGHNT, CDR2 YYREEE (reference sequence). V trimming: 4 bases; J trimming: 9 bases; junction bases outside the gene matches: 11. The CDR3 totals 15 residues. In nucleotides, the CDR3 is TGTGCCAGCAGCCCAGGGACAGGGGGCCACCTGGGGCAGTACTTC. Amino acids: CASSPGTGGHLGQYF.

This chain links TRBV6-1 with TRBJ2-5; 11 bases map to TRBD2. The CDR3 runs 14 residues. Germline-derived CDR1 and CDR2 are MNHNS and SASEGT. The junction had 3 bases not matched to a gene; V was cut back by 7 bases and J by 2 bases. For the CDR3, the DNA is TGTGCCAGCATTACTAGCGGGAGACAAGAGACCCAGTACTTC. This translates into CASITSGRQETQYF.

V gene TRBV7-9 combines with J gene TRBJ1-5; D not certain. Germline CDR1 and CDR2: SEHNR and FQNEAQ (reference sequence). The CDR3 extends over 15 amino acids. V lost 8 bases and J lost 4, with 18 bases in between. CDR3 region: CASSGSSGENQPQHF. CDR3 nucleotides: TGTGCCAGCTCCGGGAGCTCCGGGGAGAATCAGCCCCAGCATTTT.

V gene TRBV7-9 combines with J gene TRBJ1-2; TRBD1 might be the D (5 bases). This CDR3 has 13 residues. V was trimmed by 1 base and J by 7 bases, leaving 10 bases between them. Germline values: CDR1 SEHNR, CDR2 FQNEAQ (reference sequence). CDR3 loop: CASSLEGSRGYTF. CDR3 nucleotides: TGTGCCAGCAGCTTAGAGGGGAGCCGTGGCTACACCTTC.

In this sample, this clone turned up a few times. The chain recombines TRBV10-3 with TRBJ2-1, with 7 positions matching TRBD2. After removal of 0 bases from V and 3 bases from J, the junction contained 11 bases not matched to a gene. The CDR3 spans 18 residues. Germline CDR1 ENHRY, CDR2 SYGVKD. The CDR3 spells CAISESELAGRGYNEQFF. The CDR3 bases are TGTGCCATCAGTGAGTCGGAATTAGCGGGCCGGGGCTACAATGAGCAGTTCTTC.

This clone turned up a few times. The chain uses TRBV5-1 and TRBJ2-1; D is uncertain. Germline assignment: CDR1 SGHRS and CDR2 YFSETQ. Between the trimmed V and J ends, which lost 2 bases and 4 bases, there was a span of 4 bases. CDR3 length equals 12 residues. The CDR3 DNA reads TGCGCCAGCAGCTTCAGATACAATGAGCAGTTCTTC. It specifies CASSFRYNEQFF. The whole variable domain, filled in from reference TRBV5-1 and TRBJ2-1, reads KAGVTQTPRYLIKTRGQQVTLSCSPISGHRSVSWYQQTPGQGLQFLFEYFSETQRNKGNFPGRFSGRQFSNSRSEMNVSTLELGDSALYLCASSFRYNEQFFGPGTRLTVL.

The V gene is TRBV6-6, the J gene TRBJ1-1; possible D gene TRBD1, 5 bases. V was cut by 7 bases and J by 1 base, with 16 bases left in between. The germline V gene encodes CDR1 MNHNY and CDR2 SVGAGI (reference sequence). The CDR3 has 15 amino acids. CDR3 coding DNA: TGTGCCAGCACCAACTCGAGGACACCGAACACTGAAGCTTTCTTT. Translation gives CASTNSRTPNTEAFF.

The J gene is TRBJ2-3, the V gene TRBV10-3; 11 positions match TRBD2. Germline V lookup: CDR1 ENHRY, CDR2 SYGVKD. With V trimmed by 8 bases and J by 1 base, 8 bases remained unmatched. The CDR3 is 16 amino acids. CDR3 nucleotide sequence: TGTGCCATCTCGGCTAGCGGGGGGACCCGCACAGATACGCAGTATTTT. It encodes CAISASGGTRTDTQYF.

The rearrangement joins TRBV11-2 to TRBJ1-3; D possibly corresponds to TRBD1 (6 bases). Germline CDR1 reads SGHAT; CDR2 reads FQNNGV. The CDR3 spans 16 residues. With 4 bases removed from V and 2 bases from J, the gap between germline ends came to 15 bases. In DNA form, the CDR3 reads TGTGCCAGCAGCTCCCGACAGGCCGGTACTGGAAACACCATATATTTT. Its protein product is CASSSRQAGTGNTIYF.

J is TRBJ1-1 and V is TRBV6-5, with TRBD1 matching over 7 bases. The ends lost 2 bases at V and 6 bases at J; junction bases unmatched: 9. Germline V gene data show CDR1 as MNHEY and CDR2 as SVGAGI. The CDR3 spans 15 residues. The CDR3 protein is CASSYAGRGVSEAFF. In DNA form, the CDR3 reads TGTGCCAGCAGTTACGCGGGCAGGGGGGTTTCTGAAGCTTTCTTT.

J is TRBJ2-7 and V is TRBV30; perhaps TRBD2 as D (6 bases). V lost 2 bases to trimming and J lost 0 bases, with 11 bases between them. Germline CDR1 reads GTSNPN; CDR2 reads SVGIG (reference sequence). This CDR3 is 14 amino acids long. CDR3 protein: CAWSTGGSSYEQYF. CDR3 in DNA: TGTGCCTGGAGTACTGGAGGGAGCTCCTACGAGCAGTACTTC.

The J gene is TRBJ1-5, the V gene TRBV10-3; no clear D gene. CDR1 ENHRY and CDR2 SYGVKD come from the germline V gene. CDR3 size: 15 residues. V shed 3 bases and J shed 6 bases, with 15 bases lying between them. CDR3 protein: CAISDGHGLGQPQHF. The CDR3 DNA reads TGTGCCATCAGTGATGGCCACGGGCTGGGTCAGCCCCAGCATTTT.

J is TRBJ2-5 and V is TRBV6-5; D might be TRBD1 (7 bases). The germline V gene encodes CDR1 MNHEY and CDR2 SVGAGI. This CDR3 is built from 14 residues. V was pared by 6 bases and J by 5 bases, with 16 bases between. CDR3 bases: TGTGCCAGCAGGGACTACAGGGGAGGTGAGACCCAGTACTTC. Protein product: CASRDYRGGETQYF.